These 24 T cell receptor beta chains originate from one sample sequenced in a study of cytomegalovirus exposure and HLA in healthy donors. In the PCR, 60 Vbeta and 13 Jbeta primers were used. Using immunoSEQ multiplex PCR, the repertoire was profiled, and TCRdb retains in-frame clones only, with some absent. The profile shows more than 95,000 clones, over 75% of them singletons. Sequenced input: PBMCs. Every receptor here comes from a woman between 35 and 50 years old in good health and CMV-seropositive.

The gene calls are TRBV19 and TRBJ1-2; weak D call: TRBD1 (5 bases). The CDR3 is 15 residues long. V lost 5 bases and J lost 4, with 17 bases in between. CDR1 LNHDA and CDR2 SQIVND come from the germline V gene (reference sequence). CDR3 DNA sequence: TGTGCCAGTAGTCCGCGGGGGGAGGGAATCTATGGCTACACCTTC. The encoded protein is CASSPRGEGIYGYTF.

V gene TRBV4-2 combines with J gene TRBJ2-4; D ambiguous. The germline V and J ends were trimmed by 0 bases and 0 bases, with 9 bases remaining between them. The CDR3 runs to 16 residues. Per germline, CDR1 LGHNA and CDR2 YNFKEQ. CDR3 in amino acids: CASSQEATKAKNIQYF. In nucleotides, the CDR3 is TGTGCCAGCAGCCAAGAGGCGACAAAAGCCAAAAACATTCAGTACTTC.

In nucleotides, the CDR3 is TGTGCCAGCAGCCTAATAGCGGGAGGATCCCCCTACGAGCAGTACTTC. Translating it yields CASSLIAGGSPYEQYF. The chain employs TRBV28 and TRBJ2-7, with TRBD2 identical over 10 bases. Germline lookup yields CDR1 MDHEN and CDR2 SYDVKM. CDR3 length: 16 amino acids. The J segment lost 2 bases and the V segment lost 6 bases, leaving 10 bases of the junction unmatched. The full variable domain, its missing parts supplied by reference TRBV28 and TRBJ2-7, is DVKVTQSSRYLVKRTGEKVFLECVQDMDHENMFWYRQDPGLGLRLIYFSYDVKMKEKGDIPEGYSVSREKKERFSLILESASTNQTSMYLCASSLIAGGSPYEQYFGPGTRLTVT.

The chain has TRBV18 and TRBJ2-5; D gene unclear. CDR3 length: 14 residues. V was clipped by 3 bases and J by 0 bases, with 8 bases between them. Germline CDR1 is KGHSH and CDR2 is LQKENI. CDR3 residues: CASSPTVYQETQYF. In nucleotides, the CDR3 is TGTGCCAGCTCACCCACAGTGTACCAAGAGACCCAGTACTTC.

This clone has just one count. This sequence joins TRBV13 and TRBJ2-3; TRBD2 is a possible D gene (6 bases). Deletions cut 1 base from V and 6 bases from J, with 14 bases between. From germline, CDR1 is PRHDT and CDR2 FYEKMQ (reference sequence). The CDR3 consists of 15 residues. The CDR3 spells CASSLARDGGDTQYF. The CDR3 nucleotides are TGTGCCAGCAGCTTAGCCCGGGACGGGGGTGATACGCAGTATTTT.

This chain joins TRBV5-1 and TRBJ2-5, with no clear D. This CDR3 is built from 11 residues. The V gene lost 2 bases and the J gene lost 5 bases, with 4 bases spanning the gap. Germline loops: CDR1 SGHRS, CDR2 YFSETQ. DNA for the CDR3: TGCGCCAGCAGCTTCCGGGAGACCCAGTACTTC. It encodes CASSFRETQYF. Full variable domain (rest looked up from reference TRBV5-1 and TRBJ2-5): KAGVTQTPRYLIKTRGQQVTLSCSPISGHRSVSWYQQTPGQGLQFLFEYFSETQRNKGNFPGRFSGRQFSNSRSEMNVSTLELGDSALYLCASSFRETQYFGPGTRLLVL.

This clone was counted a few times. The chain joins TRBV5-1 to TRBJ2-5; 8 positions match TRBD1. CDR3 size: 17 residues. From germline, CDR1 is SGHRS and CDR2 YFSETQ. The trim removed 4 bases at V and 0 bases at J, leaving 11 bases unmatched. CDR3 nucleotides: TGCGCCAGCAGCCTCGGACAGGGAACCCCCCACCAAGAGACCCAGTACTTC. It yields the protein CASSLGQGTPHQETQYF. The whole variable domain, filled in from reference TRBV5-1 and TRBJ2-5, reads KAGVTQTPRYLIKTRGQQVTLSCSPISGHRSVSWYQQTPGQGLQFLFEYFSETQRNKGNFPGRFSGRQFSNSRSEMNVSTLELGDSALYLCASSLGQGTPHQETQYFGPGTRLLVL.

The rearrangement links TRBV15 to TRBJ2-2, with TRBD1 matching over 8 bases. CDR1 and CDR2 from the germline V gene are LNHNV and YYDKDF (reference sequence). The CDR3 sequence is 15 residues long. J was trimmed by 6 bases and V by 0 bases; bases with no gene match: 3. The CDR3: CATSREPGGSGELFF. The CDR3 DNA reads as TGTGCCACCAGCAGAGAGCCAGGGGGCTCCGGGGAGCTGTTTTTT. The whole variable domain, filled in from reference TRBV15 and TRBJ2-2, reads DAMVIQNPRYQVTQFGKPVTLSCSQTLNHNVMYWYQQKSSQAPKLLFHYYDKDFNNEADTPDNFQSRRPNTSFCFLDIRSPGLGDTAMYLCATSREPGGSGELFFGEGSRLTVL.

The chain is built from TRBV27 and TRBJ1-2, with 10 nucleotides matching TRBD1. The germline V gene has CDR1 MNHEY and CDR2 SMNVEV (reference sequence). The ends lost 2 bases at V and 5 bases at J; junction bases unmatched: 8. This CDR3 is 16 amino acids long. Written as DNA, the CDR3 is TGTGCCAGCAGTTTAAAGTTGACAGGGGGCAGGTATGGCTACACCTTC. Protein: CASSLKLTGGRYGYTF.

The CDR3 loop is CASSATGGGGANVLTF. The CDR3 DNA reads TGTGCCAGCAGTGCTACAGGGGGCGGCGGGGCCAACGTCCTGACTTTC. This rearrangement joins TRBV27 to TRBJ2-6, with 9 bases lining up with TRBD1. Germline lookup yields CDR1 MNHEY and CDR2 SMNVEV (reference sequence). This CDR3 region has 16 residues. The trim removed 5 bases at V and 4 bases at J, leaving 6 bases unmatched.

The V call is TRBV19, the J call TRBJ2-5, with 10 positions matching TRBD2. V was clipped by 5 bases and J by 7 bases; unmatched bases: 10. The CDR3 is 15 residues long. CDR1 is LNHDA and CDR2 is SQIVND in the germline V gene (reference sequence). The CDR3 DNA sequence: TGTGCCAGTAGTGTGCTAGCGGGAGATGGGACGACCCAGTACTTC. This gives the protein CASSVLAGDGTTQYF.

The genes are TRBV18 and TRBJ2-7; D perhaps matches TRBD1 (5 bases). From germline, CDR1 is KGHSH and CDR2 LQKENI. V lost 3 bases to trimming and J lost 2 bases, with 17 bases between them. The CDR3 runs 16 residues. CDR3 DNA: TGTGCCAGCTCACCGGATGGGGCAGAGTTGACCTACGAGCAGTACTTC. Protein: CASSPDGAELTYEQYF.

This chain joins TRBV6-5 and TRBJ2-2, with 7 bases fitting TRBD1. The germline V gene encodes CDR1 MNHEY and CDR2 SVGAGI. V gave up 6 bases and J gave up 3 bases; unmatched junction bases: 4. The CDR3 has 14 residues. CDR3 bases: TGTGCCAGCAGACCCGGGACAGACACCGGGGAGCTGTTTTTT. Translated: CASRPGTDTGELFF.

This clone showed up just a few times. The chain recombines TRBV28 with TRBJ2-7; TRBD2 aligns across 8 bases. The CDR3 has 15 amino acids. Losses at the gene ends were 10 bases for V and 4 bases for J; bases not matched to a gene: 15. From germline, CDR1 is MDHEN and CDR2 SYDVKM. DNA of the CDR3: TGTGCCACCACCACCCTCGGAGCGGGAGAGTACGAGCAGTACTTC. Translation gives CATTTLGAGEYEQYF.

In the case of this clone: This CDR3 is also generated by other DNA sequences in the sample. Here the CDR3 DNA reads TGTGCCAGCAGTTCAAGCGGAAGATTGTGGAATGAGCAGTTCTTC. It encodes CASSSSGRLWNEQFF. This chain links TRBV27 with TRBJ2-1; a weak D match, TRBD2 (5 bases). Trimming removed 4 bases at V and 7 bases at J, with 17 bases between. The CDR3 length is 15 residues. In germline, CDR1 is MNHEY, CDR2 SMNVEV (reference sequence).

The rearrangement links TRBV27 to TRBJ2-7; D perhaps matches TRBD1 (6 bases). CDR1 is MNHEY, CDR2 SMNVEV, per germline (reference sequence). CDR3 length equals 14 residues. V gave up 8 bases and J gave up 1 base, with 15 bases separating them. Here the CDR3 DNA reads TGTGCCAGCGGACCTCGGGACATTTCCTACGAGCAGTACTTC. As protein: CASGPRDISYEQYF.

The J gene is TRBJ1-4, the V gene TRBV29-1, with 7 bases lining up with TRBD1. The CDR3 consists of 13 residues. With V trimmed by 7 bases and J by 8 bases, 10 bases remained unmatched. Per germline, CDR1 SQVTM and CDR2 ANQGSEA. CDR3 DNA: TGCAGCGCTAGGACAGGAACTACCGAAAAACTGTTTTTT. Residues: CSARTGTTEKLFF. The variable domain in full, with the rest retrieved from reference TRBV29-1 and TRBJ1-4, is SAVISQKPSRDICQRGTSLTIQCQVDSQVTMMFWYRQQPGQSLTLIATANQGSEATYESGFVIDKFPISRPNLTFSTLTVSNMSPEDSSIYLCSARTGTTEKLFFGSGTQLSVL.

The table lists this clone with a count of one. The rearrangement uses TRBV28 and TRBJ1-1; 8 nucleotides line up with TRBD1. CDR1 is MDHEN, CDR2 SYDVKM, per germline. The CDR3 covers 13 residues. Unmatched junction bases numbered 6, after V lost 5 bases and J lost 7 bases. This CDR3 is CASSGAGGDEAFF. The CDR3 DNA follows: TGTGCCAGCAGTGGCGCAGGGGGCGATGAAGCTTTCTTT.

V and J are TRBV5-1 and TRBJ1-4, with D maybe TRBD1 (6 bases). Germline CDR1 reads SGHRS; CDR2 reads YFSETQ. The CDR3 is made up of 16 amino acids. The ends were cut back, 4 bases at V and 3 bases at J, with 16 bases in the middle. The DNA of the CDR3 is TGCGCCAGCAGCCCTCGGGGGGCGGCGGCTAATGAAAAACTGTTTTTT. It specifies CASSPRGAAANEKLFF. The whole variable domain, remainder taken from reference TRBV5-1 and TRBJ1-4, is KAGVTQTPRYLIKTRGQQVTLSCSPISGHRSVSWYQQTPGQGLQFLFEYFSETQRNKGNFPGRFSGRQFSNSRSEMNVSTLELGDSALYLCASSPRGAAANEKLFFGSGTQLSVL.

The chain uses TRBV10-3 and TRBJ2-3, with TRBD2 as a possible D gene (6 bases). With 3 bases removed from V and 0 bases from J, the gap between germline ends came to 19 bases. In germline, CDR1 is ENHRY, CDR2 SYGVKD. There are 18 residues in the CDR3. CDR3 residues: CAISELSGGIPSTDTQYF. Written as DNA, the CDR3 is TGTGCCATCAGTGAATTAAGTGGAGGGATTCCTAGCACAGATACGCAGTATTTT.

The J gene is TRBJ1-2, the V gene TRBV4-3; unclear D gene. Germline V CDR1 and CDR2: LGHNA, YSLEER. V was clipped by 4 bases and J by 6 bases, with 24 bases between them. The CDR3 is 17 residues long. The CDR3 spells CASSRVLGYLAMDGYTF. CDR3 in DNA: TGCGCCAGCAGCCGGGTTCTGGGGTATCTAGCCATGGATGGCTACACCTTC.

V and J are TRBV19 and TRBJ2-1, with D tentatively TRBD1 (6 bases). The CDR3 loop spans 14 amino acids. V lost 5 bases to trimming and J lost 4 bases, with 12 bases between them. Per germline, CDR1 LNHDA and CDR2 SQIVND (reference sequence). CDR3 residues: CASSVFGQYNEQFF. CDR3 bases: TGTGCCAGTAGTGTATTTGGACAGTACAATGAGCAGTTCTTC.

This sequence joins TRBV2 and TRBJ2-1, with TRBD2 matching over 7 bases. CDR3 size: 14 residues. The germline CDR1 and CDR2 sequences are SNHLY and FYNNEI. J was trimmed by 8 bases and V by 3 bases; bases with no gene match: 7. The CDR3: CASSELAVADEQFF. DNA of the CDR3: TGTGCCAGCAGTGAGCTAGCGGTCGCCGATGAGCAGTTCTTC.

The chain combines TRBV6-1 with TRBJ1-1; TRBD1 aligns across 7 bases. Germline CDR1 is MNHNS and CDR2 is SASEGT. The CDR3 extends over 15 amino acids. Germline trimming cut 8 bases from V and 4 bases from J; bases unmatched to any gene: 13. The CDR3, as DNA: TGTGCCAGCGGACAGACCCCAGACAGGGCCACTGAAGCTTTCTTT. Its protein is CASGQTPDRATEAFF.